These T cell receptor beta chains were read from a single sample in a study of T cell repertoires in cytomegalovirus infection. From the reads, TCRdb called clonotypes with MiXCR, one entry per CDR3 protein. This table holds hundreds of thousands of distinct CDR3 sequences, 15% to 20% found once. The sample consisted of PBMCs. All receptors derive from a human donor in good health (CMV status not recorded). Some clones in this sample may be carry-over from other donors' samples. The CDR3 runs from the conserved cysteine through the conserved F or W. Each record gives: J gene, V gene, clone size, CDR3 protein. Size is stated for part of the rows, as once, few or many counts, or as a class when the clone is expanded.

>TRBJ1-5|TRBV6-1|-
CASSERIWDLRQPQHF
>TRBJ2-7|TRBV12-3/TRBV12-4|-
CATGLREGYEQYF
>TRBJ2-5|TRBV20-1|few
CSANQGPQETQYF
>TRBJ2-3|TRBV7-8|many
CASSLDWQHTDTQYF
>TRBJ2-3|TRBV2|few
CASSNRDRGTDTQYF
>TRBJ2-1|TRBV19|-
CASSPYSTASYNEQFF
>TRBJ1-4|TRBV28|many
CASHKQGRRATNEKLFF
>TRBJ1-5|TRBV28|few
CASSLAFSGFGNQPQHF
>TRBJ1-6|TRBV6-2/TRBV6-3|-
CASSYPRGTMGRNSPLHF
>TRBJ2-1|TRBV5-8|few
CASSRRDRYNEQFF
>TRBJ2-2|TRBV27|many
CASSYGAYNTGELFF
>TRBJ1-5|TRBV7-2|many
CASSSHGAEQGRQPQHF
>TRBJ2-5|TRBV5-4|-
CASSGRASRTETQYF
>TRBJ2-5|TRBV11-2|few
CASSQLAGSQETQYF
>TRBJ2-3|TRBV20-1|few
CSARDGGTRSADTQYF
>TRBJ2-3|TRBV7-2|many
CASSSGAGMSRDTQYF
>TRBJ2-3|TRBV6-2/TRBV6-3|many
CASSSGQSPDTQYF
>TRBJ2-3|TRBV10-3|-
CAISEGTGGMNTQYF
>TRBJ2-5|TRBV20-1|few
CSARRVGVETQYF
>TRBJ2-3|TRBV29-1|few
CSVAWGSTDTQYF
>TRBJ2-5|TRBV6-5|few
CASLPIWSEETQYF
>TRBJ1-2|TRBV7-2|few
CASSQGSWIYGYTF
>TRBJ2-1|TRBV11-3|many
CASSLGGGEYNEQFF
>TRBJ1-3|TRBV2|many
CASAVSGNTIYF
>TRBJ1-2|TRBV20-1|-
CSGGLGDYGYTF
>TRBJ1-5|TRBV20-1|-
CSARARDRVVDQPQHF
>TRBJ2-4|TRBV4-1|-
CASSHLGQGGKNIQYF
>TRBJ2-1|TRBV18|-
CASSPGTGGVNEQFF
>TRBJ1-2|TRBV6-1|few
CASSERGGTAYGYTF
>TRBJ1-1|TRBV29-1|few
CSVDRGGTEAFF
>TRBJ2-5|TRBV5-5|few
CASSRTSGPQETQYF
>TRBJ1-5|TRBV10-2|many
CASSEQTSNQPQHF
>TRBJ2-7|TRBV7-2|many
CASSPEPTRFYEQYF
>TRBJ2-5|TRBV20-1|many
CSARDQDLRVGGETQYF
>TRBJ1-1|TRBV28|few
CASSAGYTNTEAFF
>TRBJ1-1|TRBV10-3|few
CAMAEQGAGTEAFF
>TRBJ2-3|TRBV6-5|few
CASSQKTHSTDTQYF
>TRBJ2-4|TRBV5-4|-
CASSLASGDDIQYF
>TRBJ1-4|TRBV2|-
CASSQSTGELFF
>TRBJ2-3|TRBV19|few
CASSIAGIGTDTQYF
>TRBJ2-1|TRBV27|-
CASSFRWNGEQFF
>TRBJ2-1|TRBV7-9|many
CASSLAANEQFF
>TRBJ2-5|TRBV7-2|few
CASSFSPGAGKETQYF
>TRBJ2-1|TRBV7-2|-
CASSPPRFGYEQFF
>TRBJ1-6|TRBV7-2|many
CASSSQQGRGSPLHF
>TRBJ2-1|TRBV9|-
CASSVGGRLYNEQFF